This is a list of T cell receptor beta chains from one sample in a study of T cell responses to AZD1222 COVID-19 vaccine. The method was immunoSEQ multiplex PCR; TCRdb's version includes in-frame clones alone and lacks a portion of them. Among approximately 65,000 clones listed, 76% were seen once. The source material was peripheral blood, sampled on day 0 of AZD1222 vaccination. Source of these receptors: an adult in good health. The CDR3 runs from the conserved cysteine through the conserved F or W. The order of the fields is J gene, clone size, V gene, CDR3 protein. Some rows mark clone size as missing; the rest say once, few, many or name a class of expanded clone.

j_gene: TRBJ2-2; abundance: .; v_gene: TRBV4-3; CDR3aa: CASSQDDRWAGELFF
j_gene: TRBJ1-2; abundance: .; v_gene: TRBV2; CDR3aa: CASSEEVGGGYTF
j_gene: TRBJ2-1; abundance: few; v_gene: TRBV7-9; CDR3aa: CASSPPAGPSYNEQFF
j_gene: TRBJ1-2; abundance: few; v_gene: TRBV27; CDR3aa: CASSLGDRVGYTF
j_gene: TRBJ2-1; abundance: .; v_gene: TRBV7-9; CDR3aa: CASRVKASLDEQFF
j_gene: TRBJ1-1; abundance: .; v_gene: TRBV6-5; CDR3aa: CASRQGGPNTEAFF
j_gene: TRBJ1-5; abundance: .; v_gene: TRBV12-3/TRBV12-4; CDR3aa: CASGPTNQPQHF
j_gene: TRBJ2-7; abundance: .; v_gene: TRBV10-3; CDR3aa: CAISESGQDYEQYF
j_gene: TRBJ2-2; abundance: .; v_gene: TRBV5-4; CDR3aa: CASSLGGGLATGELFF
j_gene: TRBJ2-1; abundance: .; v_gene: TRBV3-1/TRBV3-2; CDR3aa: CASSIYRGNEQFF
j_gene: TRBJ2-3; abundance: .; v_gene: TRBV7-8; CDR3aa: CASSSTPEGRSTDTQYF
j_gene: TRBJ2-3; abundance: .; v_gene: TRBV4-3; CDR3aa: CASSQERADTQYF
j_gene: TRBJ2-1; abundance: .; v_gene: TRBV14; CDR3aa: CASSQLAGGLNEQFF
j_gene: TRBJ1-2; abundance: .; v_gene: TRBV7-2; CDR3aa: CASSPQDTVSF